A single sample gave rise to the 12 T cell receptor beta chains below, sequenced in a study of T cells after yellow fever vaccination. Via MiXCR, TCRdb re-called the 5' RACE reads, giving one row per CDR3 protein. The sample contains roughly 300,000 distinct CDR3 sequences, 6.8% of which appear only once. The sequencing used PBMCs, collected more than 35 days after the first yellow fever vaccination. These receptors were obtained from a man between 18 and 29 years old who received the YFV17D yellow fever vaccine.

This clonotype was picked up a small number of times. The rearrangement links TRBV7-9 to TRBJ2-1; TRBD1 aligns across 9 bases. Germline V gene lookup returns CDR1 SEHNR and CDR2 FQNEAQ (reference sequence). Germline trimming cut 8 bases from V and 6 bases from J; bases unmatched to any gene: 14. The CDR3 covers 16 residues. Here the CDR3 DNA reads TGTGCCAGCGGTCATTTTCCGGGACAGGGCCTCAATGAGCAGTTCTTC. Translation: CASGHFPGQGLNEQFF.

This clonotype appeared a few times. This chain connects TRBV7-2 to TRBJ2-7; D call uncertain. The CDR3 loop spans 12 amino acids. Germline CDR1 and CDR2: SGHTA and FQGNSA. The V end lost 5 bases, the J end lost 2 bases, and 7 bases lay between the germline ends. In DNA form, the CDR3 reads TGTGCCAGCAGCCCCCTCCCCTACGAGCAGTACTTC. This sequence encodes CASSPLPYEQYF.

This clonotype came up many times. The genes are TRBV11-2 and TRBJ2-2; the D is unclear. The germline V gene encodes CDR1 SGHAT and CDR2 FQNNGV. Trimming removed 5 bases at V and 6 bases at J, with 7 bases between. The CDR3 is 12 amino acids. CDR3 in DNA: TGTGCCAGCAGCCGTGGAGCCGGGGAGCTGTTTTTT. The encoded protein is CASSRGAGELFF.

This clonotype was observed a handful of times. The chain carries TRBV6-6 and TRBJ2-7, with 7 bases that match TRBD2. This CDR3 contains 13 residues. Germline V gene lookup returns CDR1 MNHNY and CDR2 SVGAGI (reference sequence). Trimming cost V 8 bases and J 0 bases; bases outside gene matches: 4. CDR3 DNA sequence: TGTGCCAGCGCGGGGGACGGCTCCTACGAGCAGTACGTC. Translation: CASAGDGSYEQYV.

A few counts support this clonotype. CDR3 sequence reads: CASSYSTGGAGYEQYV. In nucleotides, the CDR3 is TGTGCCAGCAGTTACTCCACAGGGGGAGCTGGCTACGAGCAGTACGTC. The chain uses TRBV6-5 and TRBJ2-7; 8 nucleotides agree with TRBD1. Germline V gene data show CDR1 as MNHEY and CDR2 as SVGAGI. The CDR3 length is 16 residues. The ends lost 0 bases at V and 3 bases at J; junction bases unmatched: 7.

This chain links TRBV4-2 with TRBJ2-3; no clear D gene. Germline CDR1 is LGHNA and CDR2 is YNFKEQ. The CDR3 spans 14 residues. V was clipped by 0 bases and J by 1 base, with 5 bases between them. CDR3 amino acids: CASSQEVRTDTQYF. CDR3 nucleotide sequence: TGTGCCAGCAGCCAAGAGGTCCGCACAGATACGCAGTATTTT.

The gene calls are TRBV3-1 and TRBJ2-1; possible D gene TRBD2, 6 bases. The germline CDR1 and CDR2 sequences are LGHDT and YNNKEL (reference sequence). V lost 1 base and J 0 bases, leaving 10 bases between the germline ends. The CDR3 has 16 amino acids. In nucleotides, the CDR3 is TGTGCCAGCAGCCAAGGAACTAGCATCTCCTACAATGAGCAGTTCTTC. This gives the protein CASSQGTSISYNEQFF.

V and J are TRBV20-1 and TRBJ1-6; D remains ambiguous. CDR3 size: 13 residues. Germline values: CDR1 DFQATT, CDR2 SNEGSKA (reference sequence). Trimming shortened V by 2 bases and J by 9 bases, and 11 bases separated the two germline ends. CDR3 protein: CSARLALSSPLHF. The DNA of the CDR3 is TGCAGTGCTAGATTGGCCCTGAGTTCACCCCTCCACTTT.

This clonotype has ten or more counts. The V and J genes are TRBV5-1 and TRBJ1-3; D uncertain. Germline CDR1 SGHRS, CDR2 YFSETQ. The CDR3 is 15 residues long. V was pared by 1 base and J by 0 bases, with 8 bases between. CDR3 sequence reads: CASSLTANSGNTIYF. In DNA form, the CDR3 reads TGCGCCAGCAGCTTGACGGCAAACTCTGGAAACACCATATATTTT.

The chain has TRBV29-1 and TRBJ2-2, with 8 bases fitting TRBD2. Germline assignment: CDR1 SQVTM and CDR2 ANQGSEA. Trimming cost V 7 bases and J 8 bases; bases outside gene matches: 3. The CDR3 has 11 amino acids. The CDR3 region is CSGRLAGELFF. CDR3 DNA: TGCAGCGGCCGACTAGCGGGGGAGCTGTTTTTT.

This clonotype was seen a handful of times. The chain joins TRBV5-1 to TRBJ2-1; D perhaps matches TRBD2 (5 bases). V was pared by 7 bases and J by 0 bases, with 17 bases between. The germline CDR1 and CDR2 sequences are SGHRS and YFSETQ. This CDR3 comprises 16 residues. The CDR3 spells CASSPGGRSSYNEQFF. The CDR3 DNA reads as TGCGCCAGCTCCCCAGGCGGGCGGAGCTCCTACAATGAGCAGTTCTTC.

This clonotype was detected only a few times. CDR3 sequence reads: CSASQPVQRSQHF. The CDR3 DNA reads TGCAGTGCTAGTCAGCCTGTGCAACGATCCCAGCATTTT. V gene TRBV20-1 combines with J gene TRBJ1-5; no clear D gene. There are 13 residues in the CDR3. The germline V and J ends were trimmed by 3 bases and 11 bases, with 17 bases remaining between them. In germline, CDR1 is DFQATT, CDR2 SNEGSKA (reference sequence).